The TCR beta chain under discussion was sequenced for a study of cytomegalovirus exposure and HLA in healthy donors. 13 Jbeta primers and 60 Vbeta primers were used for the PCR. How the authors handled the data: In a later analysis, the count reached roughly 80 million unique TCR beta chains, with about 11 million shared. The assay was immunoSEQ multiplex PCR, and TCRdb's table has in-frame clones only and misses some. Clone size and the V and J calls come from that table; the DNA yielded D and trimming. Here the sample spans tens of thousands of clones, 70% to 85% being singletons. Looked up from germline, CDR1 is SGHRS and CDR2 is YFSETQ. The CDR3 is 14 residues long. The V and J ends lost 9 bases and 2 bases respectively, with 16 bases between them. Everyone who donated was a healthy bone marrow donor.

This TCR was sampled from a man aged 60 to 75 in good health and CMV-seronegative. The genes are TRBV5-1 and TRBJ2-3; perhaps TRBD2 as D (6 bases). The sequencing input was PBMCs. The CDR3 loop reads CATSRSGLTDTQYF. The CDR3 DNA is TGCGCCACAAGCCGTAGCGGACTCACAGATACGCAGTATTTT.